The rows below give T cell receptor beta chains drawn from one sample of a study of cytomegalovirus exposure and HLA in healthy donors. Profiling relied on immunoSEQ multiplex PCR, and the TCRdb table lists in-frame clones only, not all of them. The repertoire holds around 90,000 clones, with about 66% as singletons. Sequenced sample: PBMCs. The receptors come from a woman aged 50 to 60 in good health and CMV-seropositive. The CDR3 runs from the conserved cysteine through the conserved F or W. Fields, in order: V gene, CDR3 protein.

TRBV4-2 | CASSQGLAGIYNEQFF
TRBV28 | CASSFGANNQPQHF
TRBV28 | CASQHPSTYEQYF
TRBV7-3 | CASSHGQTETQYF
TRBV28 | CASSSTGLTTYGYTF
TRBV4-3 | CASSQLQMNTGELFF
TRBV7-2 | CASSLAGASTDTQYF
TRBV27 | CASSPDRDQPQHF
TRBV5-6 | CASSTGTPYEQYF
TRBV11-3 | CASSQQGAQDEQFF
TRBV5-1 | CASSLSGEEVYGYTF
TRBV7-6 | CASSLRAAGNTEAFF
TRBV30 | CAWRSGGSLLHGYTF
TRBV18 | CASSQPGLAEETQYF
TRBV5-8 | CASGLAGGPGDTQYF
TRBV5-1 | CASSLVGQGARSPLHF